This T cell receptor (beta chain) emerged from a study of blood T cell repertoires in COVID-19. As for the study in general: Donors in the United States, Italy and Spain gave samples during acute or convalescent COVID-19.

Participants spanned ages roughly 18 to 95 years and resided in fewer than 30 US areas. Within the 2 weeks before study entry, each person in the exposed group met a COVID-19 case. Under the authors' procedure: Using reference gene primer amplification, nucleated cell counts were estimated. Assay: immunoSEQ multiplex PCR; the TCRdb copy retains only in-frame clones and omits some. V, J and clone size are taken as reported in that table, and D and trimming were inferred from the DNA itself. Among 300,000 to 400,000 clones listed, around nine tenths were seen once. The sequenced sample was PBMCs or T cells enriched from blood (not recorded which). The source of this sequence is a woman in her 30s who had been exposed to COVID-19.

CDR3 coding DNA: TGCAGCGTTGAAGGGACATTTTACACTGAAGCTTTCTTT. Amino acid sequence: CSVEGTFYTEAFF. The chain carries TRBV29-1 and TRBJ1-1; perhaps TRBD1 as D (5 bases). This CDR3 contains 13 residues. Germline assignment: CDR1 SQVTM and CDR2 ANQGSEA. V lost 1 base and J lost 3, with 9 bases in between.